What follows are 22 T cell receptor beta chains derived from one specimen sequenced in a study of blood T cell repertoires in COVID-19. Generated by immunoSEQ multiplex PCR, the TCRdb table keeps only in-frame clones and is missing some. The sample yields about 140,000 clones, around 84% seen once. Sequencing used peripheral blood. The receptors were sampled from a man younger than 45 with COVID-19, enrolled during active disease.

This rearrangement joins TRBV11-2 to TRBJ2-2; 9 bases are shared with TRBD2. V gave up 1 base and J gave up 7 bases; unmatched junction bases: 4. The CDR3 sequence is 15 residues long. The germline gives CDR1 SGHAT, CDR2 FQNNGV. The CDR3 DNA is TGTGCCAGCAGCTTAGTAGCGGGAGTGAGCGGGGAGCTGTTTTTT. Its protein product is CASSLVAGVSGELFF.

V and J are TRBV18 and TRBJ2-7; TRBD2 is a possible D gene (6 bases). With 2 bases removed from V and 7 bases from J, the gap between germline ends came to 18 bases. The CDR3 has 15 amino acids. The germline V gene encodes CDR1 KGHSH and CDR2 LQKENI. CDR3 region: CASSPLAAVAGEQYF. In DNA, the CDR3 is TGTGCCAGCTCACCATTGGCGGCGGTGGCGGGAGAGCAGTACTTC.

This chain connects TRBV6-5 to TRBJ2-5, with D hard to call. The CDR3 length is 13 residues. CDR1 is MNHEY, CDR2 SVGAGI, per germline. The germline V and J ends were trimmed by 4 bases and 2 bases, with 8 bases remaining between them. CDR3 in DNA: TGTGCCAGCAGTTCCAGTATGCAAGAGACCCAGTACTTC. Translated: CASSSSMQETQYF.

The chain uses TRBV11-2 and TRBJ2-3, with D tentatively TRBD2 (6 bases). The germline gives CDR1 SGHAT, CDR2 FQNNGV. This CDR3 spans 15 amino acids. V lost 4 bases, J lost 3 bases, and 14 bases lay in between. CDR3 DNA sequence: TGTGCCAGCAGCTCCCCGGGGGTTCAGACAGATACGCAGTATTTT. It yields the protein CASSSPGVQTDTQYF.

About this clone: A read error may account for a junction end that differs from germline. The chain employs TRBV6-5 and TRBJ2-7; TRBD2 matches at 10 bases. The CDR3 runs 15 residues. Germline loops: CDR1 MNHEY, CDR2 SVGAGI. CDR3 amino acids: CASRYSGTSAYEQYF. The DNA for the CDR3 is TGTGCCAGCAGATACTCCGGGACTAGCGCCTACGAGCAGTACTTC.

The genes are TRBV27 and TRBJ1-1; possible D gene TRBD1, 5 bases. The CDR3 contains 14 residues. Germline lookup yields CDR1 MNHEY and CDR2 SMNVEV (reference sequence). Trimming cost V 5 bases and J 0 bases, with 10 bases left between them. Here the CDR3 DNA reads TGTGCCAGCAGTAGGGACTCTATGAACACTGAAGCTTTCTTT. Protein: CASSRDSMNTEAFF.

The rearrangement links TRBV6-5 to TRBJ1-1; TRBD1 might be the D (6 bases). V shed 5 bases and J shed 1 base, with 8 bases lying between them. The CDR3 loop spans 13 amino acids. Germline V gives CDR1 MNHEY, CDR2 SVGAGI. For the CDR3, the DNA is TGTGCCAGCAGTAGGACAGCGAACACTGAAGCTTTCTTT. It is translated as CASSRTANTEAFF.

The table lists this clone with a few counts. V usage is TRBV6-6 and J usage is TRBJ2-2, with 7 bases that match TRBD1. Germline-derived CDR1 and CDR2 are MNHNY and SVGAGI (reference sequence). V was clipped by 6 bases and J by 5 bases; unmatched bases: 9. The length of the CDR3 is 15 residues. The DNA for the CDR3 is TGTGCCAGCAGCACAGGGGTCTTACGGACCGGGGAGCTGTTTTTT. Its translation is CASSTGVLRTGELFF.

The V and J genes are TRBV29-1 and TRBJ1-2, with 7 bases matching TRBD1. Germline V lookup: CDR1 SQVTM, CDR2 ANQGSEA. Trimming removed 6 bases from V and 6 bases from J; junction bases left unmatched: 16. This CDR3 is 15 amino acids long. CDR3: CSVANRGDITNGYTF. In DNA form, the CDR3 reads TGCAGCGTAGCAAACAGGGGTGACATTACTAATGGCTACACCTTC.

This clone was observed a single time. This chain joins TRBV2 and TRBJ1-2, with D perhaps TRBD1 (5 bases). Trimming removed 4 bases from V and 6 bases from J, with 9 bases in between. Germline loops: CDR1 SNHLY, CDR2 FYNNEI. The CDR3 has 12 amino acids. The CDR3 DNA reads TGTGCCAGCAGTGCTCAGGGCGATGGCTACACCTTC. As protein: CASSAQGDGYTF.

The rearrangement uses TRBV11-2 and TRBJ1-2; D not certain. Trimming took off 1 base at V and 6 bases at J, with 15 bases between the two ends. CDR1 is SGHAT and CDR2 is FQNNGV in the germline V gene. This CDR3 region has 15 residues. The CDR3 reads CASSLGRGIGNGYTF. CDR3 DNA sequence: TGTGCCAGCAGCTTAGGTCGGGGAATAGGAAATGGCTACACCTTC.

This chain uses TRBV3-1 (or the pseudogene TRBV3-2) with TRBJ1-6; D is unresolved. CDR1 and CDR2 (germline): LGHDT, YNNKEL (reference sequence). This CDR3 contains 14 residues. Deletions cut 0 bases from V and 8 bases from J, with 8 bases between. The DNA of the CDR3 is TGTGCCAGCAGCCAAGACAGGCTGGATTCACCCCTCCACTTT. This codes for CASSQDRLDSPLHF.

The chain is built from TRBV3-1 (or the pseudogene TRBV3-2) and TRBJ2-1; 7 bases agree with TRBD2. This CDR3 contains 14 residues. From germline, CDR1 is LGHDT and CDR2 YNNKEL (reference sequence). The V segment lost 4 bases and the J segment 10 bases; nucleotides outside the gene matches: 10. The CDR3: CASSRRSRGGEQFF. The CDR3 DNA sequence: TGTGCCAGCAGCCGAAGGTCCCGCGGGGGAGAGCAGTTCTTC.

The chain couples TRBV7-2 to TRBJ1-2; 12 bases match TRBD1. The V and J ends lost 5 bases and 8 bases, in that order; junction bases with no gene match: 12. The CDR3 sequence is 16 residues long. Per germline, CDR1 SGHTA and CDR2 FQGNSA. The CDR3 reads CASSPRPGQGAEGYTF. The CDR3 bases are TGTGCCAGCAGCCCTCGGCCGGGACAGGGGGCGGAAGGCTACACCTTC.

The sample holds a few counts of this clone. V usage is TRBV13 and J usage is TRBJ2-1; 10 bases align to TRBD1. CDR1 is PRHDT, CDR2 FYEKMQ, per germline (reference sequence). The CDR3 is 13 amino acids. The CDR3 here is CVVRDRGYNEQFF. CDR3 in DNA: TGTGTCGTCCGGGACAGGGGCTACAATGAGCAGTTCTTC.

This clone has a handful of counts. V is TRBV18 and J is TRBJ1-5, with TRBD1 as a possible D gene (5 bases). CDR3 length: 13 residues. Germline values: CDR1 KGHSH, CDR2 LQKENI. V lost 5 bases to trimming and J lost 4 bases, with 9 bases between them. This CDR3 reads CASSRDSNQPQHF. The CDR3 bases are TGTGCCAGCTCAAGGGACTCGAATCAGCCCCAGCATTTT. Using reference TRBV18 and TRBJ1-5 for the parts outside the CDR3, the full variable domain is NAGVMQNPRHLVRRRGQEARLRCSPMKGHSHVYWYRQLPEEGLKFMVYLQKENIIDESGMPKERFSAEFPKEGPSILRIQQVVRGDSAAYFCASSRDSNQPQHFGDGTRLSIL.

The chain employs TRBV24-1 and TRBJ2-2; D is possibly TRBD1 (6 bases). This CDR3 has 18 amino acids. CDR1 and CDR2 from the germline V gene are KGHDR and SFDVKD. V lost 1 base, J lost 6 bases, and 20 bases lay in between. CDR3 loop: CATSDFAPGTPVAGELFF. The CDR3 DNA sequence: TGTGCCACCAGTGATTTCGCCCCCGGGACACCGGTCGCCGGGGAGCTGTTTTTT.

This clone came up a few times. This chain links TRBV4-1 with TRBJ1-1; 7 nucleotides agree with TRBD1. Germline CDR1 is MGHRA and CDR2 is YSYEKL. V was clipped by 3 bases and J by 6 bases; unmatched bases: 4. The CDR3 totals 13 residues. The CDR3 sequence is CASSQLTGAEAFF. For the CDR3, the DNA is TGCGCCAGCAGCCAGCTAACAGGGGCTGAAGCTTTCTTT.

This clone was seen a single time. The CDR3 loop reads CASSLDRFYGYTF. CDR3 nucleotides: TGTGCCAGCTCCCTGGACAGATTCTATGGCTACACCTTC. The rearrangement links TRBV18 to TRBJ1-2; D might be TRBD1 (6 bases). Deletions cut 6 bases from V and 4 bases from J, with 12 bases between. Looked up from germline, CDR1 is KGHSH and CDR2 is LQKENI. The CDR3 is 13 residues long.

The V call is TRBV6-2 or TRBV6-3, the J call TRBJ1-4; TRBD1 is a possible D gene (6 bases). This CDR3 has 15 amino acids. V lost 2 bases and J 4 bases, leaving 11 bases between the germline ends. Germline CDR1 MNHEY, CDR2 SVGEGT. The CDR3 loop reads CASSYAPDSNEKLFF. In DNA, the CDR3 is TGTGCCAGCAGTTACGCGCCGGACAGTAATGAAAAACTGTTTTTT.

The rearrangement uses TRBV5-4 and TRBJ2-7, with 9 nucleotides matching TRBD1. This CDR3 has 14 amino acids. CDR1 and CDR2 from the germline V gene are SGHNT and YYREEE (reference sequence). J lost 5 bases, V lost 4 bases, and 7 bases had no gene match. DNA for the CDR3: TGTGCCAGCAGCAAAGACAGGGGGTCGGACGAGCAGTACTTC. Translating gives CASSKDRGSDEQYF.

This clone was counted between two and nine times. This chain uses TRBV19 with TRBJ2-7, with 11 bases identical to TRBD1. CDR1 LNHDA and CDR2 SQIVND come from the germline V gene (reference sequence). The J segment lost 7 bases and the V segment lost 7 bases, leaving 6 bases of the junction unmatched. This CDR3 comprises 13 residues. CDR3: CASKGQGAREQYF. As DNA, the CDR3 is TGTGCCAGTAAAGGACAGGGGGCGCGTGAGCAGTACTTC.